This TCR beta chain was sequenced for a study of cytomegalovirus exposure and HLA in healthy donors. Germline CDR1 SQVTM, CDR2 ANQGSEA. V lost 3 bases to trimming and J lost 2 bases, with 16 bases between them. The CDR3 totals 15 residues. PCR involved 60 Vbeta and 13 Jbeta primers. Repertoires were generated with immunoSEQ multiplex PCR, while TCRdb's copy carries only in-frame clones and drops some. The table has some 170,000 clones, approximately 85% seen once; the top ten hold 0.96%. The clonotype comes from a girl aged 2 to 9 in good health and CMV-seropositive. Input material: PBMCs. The chain has TRBV29-1 and TRBJ1-2; D possibly corresponds to TRBD1 (6 bases). DNA of the CDR3: TGCAGCGTTGACGGGAATACAGGGCCCAACTATGGCTACACCTTC. Amino acids: CSVDGNTGPNYGYTF.